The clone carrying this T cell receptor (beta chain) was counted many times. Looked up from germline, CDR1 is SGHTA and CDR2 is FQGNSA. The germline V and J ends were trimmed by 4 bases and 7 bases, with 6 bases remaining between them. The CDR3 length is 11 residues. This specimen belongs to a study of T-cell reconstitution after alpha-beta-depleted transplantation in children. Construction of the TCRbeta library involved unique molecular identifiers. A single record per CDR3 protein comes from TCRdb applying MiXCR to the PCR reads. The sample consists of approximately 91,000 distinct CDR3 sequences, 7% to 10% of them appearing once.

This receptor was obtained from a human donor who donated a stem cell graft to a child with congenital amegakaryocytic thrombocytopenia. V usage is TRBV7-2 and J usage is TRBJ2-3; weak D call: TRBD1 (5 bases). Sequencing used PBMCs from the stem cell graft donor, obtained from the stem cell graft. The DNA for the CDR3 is TGTGCCAGCAGCTCAGGGTATACGCAGTATTTT. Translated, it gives CASSSGYTQYF.